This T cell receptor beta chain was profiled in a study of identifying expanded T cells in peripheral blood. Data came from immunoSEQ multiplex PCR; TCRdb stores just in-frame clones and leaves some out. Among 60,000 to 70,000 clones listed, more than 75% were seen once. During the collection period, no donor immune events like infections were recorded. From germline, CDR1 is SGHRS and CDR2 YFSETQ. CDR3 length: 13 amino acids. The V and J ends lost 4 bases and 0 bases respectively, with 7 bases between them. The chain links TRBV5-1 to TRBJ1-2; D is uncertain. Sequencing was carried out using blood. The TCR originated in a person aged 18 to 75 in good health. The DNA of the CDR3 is TGCGCCAGCAGCCATAACTCTAACTATGGCTACACCTTC. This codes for CASSHNSNYGYTF.